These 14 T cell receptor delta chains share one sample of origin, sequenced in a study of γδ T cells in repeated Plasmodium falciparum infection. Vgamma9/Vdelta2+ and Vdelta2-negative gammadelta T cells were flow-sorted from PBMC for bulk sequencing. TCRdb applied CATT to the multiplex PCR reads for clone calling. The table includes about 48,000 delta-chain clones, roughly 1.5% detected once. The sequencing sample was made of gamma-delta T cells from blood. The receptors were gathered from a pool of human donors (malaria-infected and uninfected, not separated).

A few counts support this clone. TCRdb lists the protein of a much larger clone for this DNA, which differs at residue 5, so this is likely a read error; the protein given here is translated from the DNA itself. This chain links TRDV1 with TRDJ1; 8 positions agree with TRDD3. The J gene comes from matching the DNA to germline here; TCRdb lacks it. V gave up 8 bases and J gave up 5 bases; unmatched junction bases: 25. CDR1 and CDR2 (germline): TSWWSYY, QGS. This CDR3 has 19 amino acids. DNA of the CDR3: TGTGCTCTTAAATCCTACCGAACGGTACTGGGGGCCCGCACGGATAAACTCATCTTT. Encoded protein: CALKSYRTVLGARTDKLIF.

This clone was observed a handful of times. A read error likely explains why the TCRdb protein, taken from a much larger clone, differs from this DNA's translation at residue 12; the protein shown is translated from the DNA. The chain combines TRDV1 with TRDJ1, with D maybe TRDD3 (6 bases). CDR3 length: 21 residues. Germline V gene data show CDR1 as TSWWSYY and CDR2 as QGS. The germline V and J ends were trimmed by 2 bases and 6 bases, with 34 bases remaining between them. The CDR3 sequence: CALGEKRRCSGEYEGTYKLIF. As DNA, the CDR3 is TGTGCTCTTGGGGAAAAACGGCGTTGTTCTGGGGAATATGAAGGAACTTATAAACTCATCTTT.

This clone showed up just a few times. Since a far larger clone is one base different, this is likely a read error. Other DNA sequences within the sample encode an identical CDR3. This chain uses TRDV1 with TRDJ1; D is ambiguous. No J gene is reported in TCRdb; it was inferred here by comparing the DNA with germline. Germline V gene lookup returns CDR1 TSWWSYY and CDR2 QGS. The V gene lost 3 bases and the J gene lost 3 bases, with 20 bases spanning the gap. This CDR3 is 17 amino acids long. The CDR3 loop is CALGDLTGGPAPDKLIF. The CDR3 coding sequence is TGTGCTCTTGGGGATCTCACAGGTGGCCCTGCACCCGATAAACTCATCTTT.

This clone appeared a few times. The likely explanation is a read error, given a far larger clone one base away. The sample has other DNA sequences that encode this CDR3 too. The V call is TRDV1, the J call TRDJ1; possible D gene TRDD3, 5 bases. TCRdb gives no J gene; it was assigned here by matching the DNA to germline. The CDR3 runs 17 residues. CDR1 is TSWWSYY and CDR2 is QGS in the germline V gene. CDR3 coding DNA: TGTGCTCTCGGGGACTTGTACGCGAACTGTCTCACCGATAAACTCATCTTT. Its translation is CALGDLYANCLTDKLIF.

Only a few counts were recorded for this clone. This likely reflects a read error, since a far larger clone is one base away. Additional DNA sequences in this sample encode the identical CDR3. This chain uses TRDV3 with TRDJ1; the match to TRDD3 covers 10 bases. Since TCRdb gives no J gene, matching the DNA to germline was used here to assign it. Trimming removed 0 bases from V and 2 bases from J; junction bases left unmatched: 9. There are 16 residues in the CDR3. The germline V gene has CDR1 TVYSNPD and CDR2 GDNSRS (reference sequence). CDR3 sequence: CAFRTTWGILTDKLIF. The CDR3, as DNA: TGTGCCTTTAGAACAACGTGGGGGATACTTACCGATAAACTCATCTTT. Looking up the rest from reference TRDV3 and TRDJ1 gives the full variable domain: CDKVTQSSPDQTVASGSEVVLLCTYDTVYSNPDLFWYRIRPDYSFQFVFYGDNSRSEGADFTQGRFSVKHILTQKAFHLVISPVRTEDSATYYCAFRTTWGILTDKLIFGKGTRVTVEP.

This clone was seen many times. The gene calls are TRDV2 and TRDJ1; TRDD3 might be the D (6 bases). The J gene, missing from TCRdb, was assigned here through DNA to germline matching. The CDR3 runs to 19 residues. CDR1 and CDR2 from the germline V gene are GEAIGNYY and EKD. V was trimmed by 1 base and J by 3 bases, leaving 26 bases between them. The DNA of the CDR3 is TGTGCCTGTGACACGATCGCGGGGATCGTTCGGGATCGAGCCGATAAACTCATCTTT. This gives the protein CACDTIAGIVRDRADKLIF.

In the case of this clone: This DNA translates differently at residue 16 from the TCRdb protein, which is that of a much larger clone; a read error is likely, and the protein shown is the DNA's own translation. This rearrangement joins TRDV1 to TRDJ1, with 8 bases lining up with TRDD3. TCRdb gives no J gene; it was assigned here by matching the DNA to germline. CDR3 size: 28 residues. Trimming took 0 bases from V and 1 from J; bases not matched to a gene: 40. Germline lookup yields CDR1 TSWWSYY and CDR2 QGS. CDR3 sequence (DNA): TGTGCTCTTGGGGAACTAGTCTCAAATGGCCTCGCCTCGAACACTAGGGGATACCCCCTTTGGACCACCGATAAACTCATCTTT. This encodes CALGELVSNGLASNTRGYPLWTTDKLIF.

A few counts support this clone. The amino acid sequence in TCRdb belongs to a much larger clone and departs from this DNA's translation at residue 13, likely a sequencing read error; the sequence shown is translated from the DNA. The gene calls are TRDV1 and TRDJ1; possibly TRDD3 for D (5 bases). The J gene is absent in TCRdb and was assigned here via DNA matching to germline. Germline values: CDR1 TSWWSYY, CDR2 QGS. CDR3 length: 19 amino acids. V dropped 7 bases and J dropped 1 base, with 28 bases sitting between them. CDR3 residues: CALVPAHAGGGSCTDKLIF. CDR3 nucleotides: TGTGCTCTTGTACCAGCGCACGCTGGCGGGGGGTCTTGCACCGATAAACTCATCTTT.

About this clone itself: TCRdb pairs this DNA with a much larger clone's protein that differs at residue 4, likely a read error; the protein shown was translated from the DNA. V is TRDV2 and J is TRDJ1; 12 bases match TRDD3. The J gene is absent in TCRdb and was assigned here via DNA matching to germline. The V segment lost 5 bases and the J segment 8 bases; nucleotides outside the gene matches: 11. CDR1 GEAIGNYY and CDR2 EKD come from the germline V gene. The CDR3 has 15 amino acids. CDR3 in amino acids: CACGTLLGDTQKLIF. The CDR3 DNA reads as TGTGCCTGTGGCACTTTACTGGGGGATACCCAAAAACTCATCTTT.

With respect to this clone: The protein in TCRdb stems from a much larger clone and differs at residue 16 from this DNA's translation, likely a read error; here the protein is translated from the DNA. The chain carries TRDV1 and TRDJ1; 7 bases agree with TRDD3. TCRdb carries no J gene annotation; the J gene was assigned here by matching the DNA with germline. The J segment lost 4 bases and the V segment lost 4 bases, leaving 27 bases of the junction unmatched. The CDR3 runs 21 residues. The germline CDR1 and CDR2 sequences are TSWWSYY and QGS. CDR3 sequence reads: CALGVSPTLSYWGFYIDKLIF. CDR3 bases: TGTGCTCTTGGGGTTTCGCCTACTCTATCTTACTGGGGATTTTACATCGATAAACTCATCTTT.

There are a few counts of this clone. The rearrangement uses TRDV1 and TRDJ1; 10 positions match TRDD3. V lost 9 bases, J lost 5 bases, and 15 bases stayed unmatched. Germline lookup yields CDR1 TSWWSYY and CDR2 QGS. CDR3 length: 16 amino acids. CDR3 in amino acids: CALRGGYAGYVDKLIF. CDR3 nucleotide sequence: TGTGCTCTCAGAGGGGGATACGCGGGTTACGTGGATAAACTCATCTTT.

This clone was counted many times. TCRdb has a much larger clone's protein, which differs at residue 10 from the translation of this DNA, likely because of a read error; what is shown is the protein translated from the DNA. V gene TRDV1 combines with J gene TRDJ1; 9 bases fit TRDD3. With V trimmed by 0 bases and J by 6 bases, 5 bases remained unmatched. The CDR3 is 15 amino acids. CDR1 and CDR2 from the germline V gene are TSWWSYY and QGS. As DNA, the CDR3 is TGTGCTCTTGGGGAACTCTCACTGGGGGAGAATAAACTCATCTTT. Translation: CALGELSLGENKLIF.

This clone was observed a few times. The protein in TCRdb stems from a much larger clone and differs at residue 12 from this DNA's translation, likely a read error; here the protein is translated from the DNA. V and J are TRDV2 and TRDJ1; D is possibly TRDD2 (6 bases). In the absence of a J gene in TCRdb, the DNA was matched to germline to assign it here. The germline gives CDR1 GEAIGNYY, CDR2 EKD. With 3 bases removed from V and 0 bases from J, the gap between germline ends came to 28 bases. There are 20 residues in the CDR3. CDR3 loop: CACDEAFPRGGIGDTDKLIF. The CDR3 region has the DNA TGTGCCTGTGACGAAGCCTTCCCTCGCGGGGGTATTGGGGACACCGATAAACTCATCTTT.

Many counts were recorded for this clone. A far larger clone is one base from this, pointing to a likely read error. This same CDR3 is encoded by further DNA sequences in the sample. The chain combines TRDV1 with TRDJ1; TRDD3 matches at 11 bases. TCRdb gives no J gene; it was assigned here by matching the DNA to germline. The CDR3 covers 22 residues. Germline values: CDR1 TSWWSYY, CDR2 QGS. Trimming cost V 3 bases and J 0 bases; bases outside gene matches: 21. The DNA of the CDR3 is TGTGCTCTTGGGGACCCCTCCTTCTACTGGGGGATAGGGTCGTCGTACACCGATAAACTCATCTTT. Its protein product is CALGDPSFYWGIGSSYTDKLIF.